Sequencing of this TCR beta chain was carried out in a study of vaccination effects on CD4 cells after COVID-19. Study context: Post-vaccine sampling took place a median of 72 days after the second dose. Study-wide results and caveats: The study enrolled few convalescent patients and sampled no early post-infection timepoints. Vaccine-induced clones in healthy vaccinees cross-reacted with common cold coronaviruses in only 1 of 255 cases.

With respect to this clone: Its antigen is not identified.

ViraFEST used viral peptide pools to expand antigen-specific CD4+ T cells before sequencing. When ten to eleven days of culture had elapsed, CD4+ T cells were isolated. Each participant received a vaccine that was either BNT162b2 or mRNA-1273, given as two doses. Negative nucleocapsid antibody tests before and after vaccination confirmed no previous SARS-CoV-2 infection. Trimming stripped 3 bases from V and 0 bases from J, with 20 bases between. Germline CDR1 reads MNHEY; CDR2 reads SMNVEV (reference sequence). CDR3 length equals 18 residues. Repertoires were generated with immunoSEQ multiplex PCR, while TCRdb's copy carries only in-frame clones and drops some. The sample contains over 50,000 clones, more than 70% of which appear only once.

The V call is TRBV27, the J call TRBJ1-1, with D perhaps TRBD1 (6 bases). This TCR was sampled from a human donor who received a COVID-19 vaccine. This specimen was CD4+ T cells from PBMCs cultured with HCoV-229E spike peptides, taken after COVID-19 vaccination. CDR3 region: CASSFYPGGAGMNTEAFF. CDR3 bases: TGTGCCAGCAGTTTCTACCCGGGGGGGGCGGGCATGAACACTGAAGCTTTCTTT.